The 20 T cell receptor beta chains below were found in one sample sequenced in a study of blood T cell repertoires in COVID-19. Sequencing used immunoSEQ multiplex PCR; TCRdb keeps in-frame clones, though not all of them. This table holds more than 90,000 clones, around 76% found once. Sample: peripheral blood. These receptors were taken from a man of 80 years or more with acute or convalescent COVID-19.

CDR3 amino acids: CASSQAQAYTNEKLFF. The CDR3 region has the DNA TGCGCCAGCAGCCAGGCACAGGCCTACACTAATGAAAAACTGTTTTTT. The genes are TRBV4-3 and TRBJ1-4; TRBD1 might be the D (5 bases). The CDR3 has 16 amino acids. V lost 3 bases and J lost 2, with 13 bases in between. Germline assignment: CDR1 LGHNA and CDR2 YSLEER.

This clone is a singleton in its sample. V is TRBV6-5 and J is TRBJ1-4, with TRBD1 matching 7 bases. V lost 5 bases and J lost 10; bases outside the gene matches: 7. Germline V gives CDR1 MNHEY, CDR2 SVGAGI. CDR3 length: 13 amino acids. The CDR3 DNA follows: TGTGCCAGCAGTCTAAACAGGGGTGGAAAACTGTTTTTT. Amino acid sequence: CASSLNRGGKLFF.

The CDR3 coding sequence is TGTGCCACCAGCAGAGCCGGGACAGTGAGAACTAATGAAAAACTGTTTTTT. It specifies CATSRAGTVRTNEKLFF. This chain connects TRBV15 to TRBJ1-4; 7 nucleotides agree with TRBD1. From germline, CDR1 is LNHNV and CDR2 YYDKDF (reference sequence). This CDR3 has 17 amino acids. Losses at the gene ends were 1 base for V and 1 base for J; bases not matched to a gene: 6.

This rearrangement joins TRBV6-2 or TRBV6-3 to TRBJ2-3, with 8 bases lining up with TRBD1. With 6 bases clipped from V and 6 bases from J, the junction kept 5 bases outside the gene matches. Per the germline V gene, CDR1 is MNHEY and CDR2 is SVGEGT. The CDR3 totals 13 residues. CDR3 residues: CASSDRGWDTQYF. The CDR3 DNA sequence: TGTGCCAGCAGCGACAGGGGTTGGGATACGCAGTATTTT.

The gene calls are TRBV10-3 and TRBJ1-5; D remains unclear. CDR1 and CDR2 from the germline V gene are ENHRY and SYGVKD. CDR3 length: 12 amino acids. V lost 5 bases, J lost 4 bases, and 6 bases lay in between. CDR3 nucleotides: TGTGCCATCAGTCCTTCGAATCAGCCCCAGCATTTT. Encoded protein: CAISPSNQPQHF.

The V gene is TRBV7-8, the J gene TRBJ2-7, with 13 bases that match TRBD2. Trimming took 5 bases from V and 2 from J; bases not matched to a gene: 3. CDR1 is SGHVS and CDR2 is FQNEAQ in the germline V gene. The CDR3 has 15 amino acids. The CDR3, as DNA: TGTGCCAGCAGCACGGGACTAGCGGGGCCCTACGAGCAGTACTTC. It specifies CASSTGLAGPYEQYF.

This clone was seen a single time. This sequence joins TRBV5-4 and TRBJ1-2; TRBD1 might be the D (5 bases). CDR1 and CDR2 from the germline V gene are SGHNT and YYREEE (reference sequence). The germline V and J ends were trimmed by 0 bases and 6 bases, with 9 bases remaining between them. The CDR3 length is 13 residues. The CDR3 loop reads CASSLEGNDGYTF. The CDR3, as DNA: TGTGCCAGCAGCTTGGAGGGGAACGATGGCTACACCTTC.

This chain joins TRBV7-8 and TRBJ1-4, with 10 bases identical to TRBD1. V lost 5 bases and J lost 14; bases outside the gene matches: 11. CDR1 and CDR2 from the germline V gene are SGHVS and FQNEAQ. The CDR3 has 14 amino acids. This CDR3 is CASSAGTGVKSLFF. In DNA form, the CDR3 reads TGTGCCAGCAGCGCTGGGACAGGGGTAAAAAGTCTGTTTTTT.

In its sample, this clone was seen a few times. Other DNA sequences in this specimen translate into the identical CDR3. This chain connects TRBV30 to TRBJ1-5; 8 nucleotides line up with TRBD1. Germline trimming cut 1 base from V and 1 base from J; bases unmatched to any gene: 3. Germline-derived CDR1 and CDR2 are GTSNPN and SVGIG (reference sequence). The CDR3 is made up of 15 amino acids. CDR3 region: CAWSEDRGSNQPQHF. The CDR3 DNA follows: TGTGCCTGGAGTGAAGACAGGGGAAGCAATCAGCCCCAGCATTTT.

The chain is built from TRBV19 and TRBJ1-4; D is perhaps TRBD1 (6 bases). Trimming pared 10 bases from V and 7 bases from J, leaving 16 bases between. CDR1 and CDR2 from the germline V gene are LNHDA and SQIVND (reference sequence). The CDR3 is made up of 13 amino acids. CDR3 sequence: CATGGQGSEKLFF. CDR3 DNA sequence: TGTGCCACCGGTGGGCAGGGGAGTGAAAAACTGTTTTTT.

In its sample, this clone was seen once. V is TRBV27 and J is TRBJ1-2, with 7 bases matching TRBD1. The junction had 11 bases not matched to a gene; V was cut back by 6 bases and J by 4 bases. Germline V gene sequence: CDR1 MNHEY, CDR2 SMNVEV (reference sequence). The CDR3 contains 15 residues. CDR3 region: CASRPRQGRAYGYTF. The CDR3 DNA reads TGTGCCAGCAGGCCCCGACAGGGCCGGGCCTATGGCTACACCTTC.

V is TRBV18 and J is TRBJ1-6; tentative D call: TRBD1 (6 bases). V lost 5 bases to trimming and J lost 5 bases, with 10 bases between them. This CDR3 spans 14 amino acids. Germline assignment: CDR1 KGHSH and CDR2 LQKENI. The CDR3 sequence is CASSSDSDNSPLHF. In nucleotides, the CDR3 is TGTGCCAGCTCATCGGACAGCGATAATTCACCCCTCCACTTT.

In DNA, the CDR3 is TGTGCCAGCAGCAAAGGACAGGGTCGGACTGAAGCTTTCTTT. Translation: CASSKGQGRTEAFF. The rearrangement joins TRBV3-1 (or the pseudogene TRBV3-2) to TRBJ1-1; TRBD1 aligns across 8 bases. There are 14 residues in the CDR3. V trimming: 5 bases; J trimming: 5 bases; junction bases outside the gene matches: 7. Per the germline V gene, CDR1 is LGHDT and CDR2 is YNNKEL (reference sequence).

V gene TRBV6-4 combines with J gene TRBJ2-2; D is ambiguous. The germline V gene has CDR1 MRHNA and CDR2 SNTAGT. There are 13 residues in the CDR3. Trimming took 0 bases from V and 7 from J, leaving 6 bases between them. Here the CDR3 reads CASSDSRVGELFF. CDR3 DNA: TGTGCCAGCAGTGACTCAAGAGTCGGGGAGCTGTTTTTT.

This chain links TRBV27 with TRBJ2-7; weak D call: TRBD1 (6 bases). Germline assignment: CDR1 MNHEY and CDR2 SMNVEV (reference sequence). The CDR3 spans 14 residues. V was clipped by 3 bases and J by 4 bases, with 13 bases between them. CDR3 sequence (DNA): TGTGCCAGCAGTTTTATCAACAGGGCTTACGAGCAGTACTTC. As protein: CASSFINRAYEQYF.

This clone appeared a few times. V usage is TRBV7-2 and J usage is TRBJ2-5; 10 bases line up with TRBD2. Unmatched junction bases numbered 17, after V lost 5 bases and J lost 5 bases. The CDR3 runs 18 residues. CDR1 and CDR2 from the germline V gene are SGHTA and FQGNSA. The CDR3 reads CASSPGGLAGAIRETQYF. The CDR3 nucleotides are TGTGCCAGCAGCCCCGGGGGGCTAGCGGGAGCGATACGGGAGACCCAGTACTTC.

The chain couples TRBV5-1 to TRBJ1-4, with TRBD1 matching over 7 bases. CDR3 size: 16 residues. The germline gives CDR1 SGHRS, CDR2 YFSETQ. V lost 4 bases and J lost 1; bases outside the gene matches: 7. The CDR3 DNA reads as TGCGCCAGCAGCCCCAATAGACAGGGAACTAATGAAAAACTGTTTTTT. Translated, it gives CASSPNRQGTNEKLFF.

The V gene is TRBV11-3, the J gene TRBJ2-1, with TRBD2 matching over 12 bases. Losses at the gene ends were 4 bases for V and 8 bases for J; bases not matched to a gene: 12. The CDR3 has 17 residues. Germline V CDR1 and CDR2: SGHNT, YENEEA. The CDR3 coding sequence is TGTGCCAGCAGCTCGCCCGGGCTAGCGGGAGGGCAGCATGAGCAGTTCTTC. This translates into CASSSPGLAGGQHEQFF.

V usage is TRBV7-9 and J usage is TRBJ1-2; maybe TRBD1 (5 bases). The CDR3 totals 16 residues. Germline V lookup: CDR1 SEHNR, CDR2 FQNEAQ (reference sequence). V lost 6 bases to trimming and J lost 7 bases, with 24 bases between them. This CDR3 reads CASRPKTLAGSGGYTF. The CDR3 bases are TGTGCCAGCAGGCCTAAAACTTTGGCAGGGTCGGGTGGCTACACCTTC.

This chain links TRBV10-1 with TRBJ2-7; 7 nucleotides agree with TRBD1. V shed 2 bases, J shed 0 bases, and the junction held 4 bases outside the gene matches. The CDR3 runs 15 residues. Germline V lookup: CDR1 WNHNN, CDR2 SYGVQD (reference sequence). DNA for the CDR3: TGCGCCAGCAGTGAGGTCCAGGGGGTCTCCTACGAGCAGTACTTC. This sequence encodes CASSEVQGVSYEQYF.